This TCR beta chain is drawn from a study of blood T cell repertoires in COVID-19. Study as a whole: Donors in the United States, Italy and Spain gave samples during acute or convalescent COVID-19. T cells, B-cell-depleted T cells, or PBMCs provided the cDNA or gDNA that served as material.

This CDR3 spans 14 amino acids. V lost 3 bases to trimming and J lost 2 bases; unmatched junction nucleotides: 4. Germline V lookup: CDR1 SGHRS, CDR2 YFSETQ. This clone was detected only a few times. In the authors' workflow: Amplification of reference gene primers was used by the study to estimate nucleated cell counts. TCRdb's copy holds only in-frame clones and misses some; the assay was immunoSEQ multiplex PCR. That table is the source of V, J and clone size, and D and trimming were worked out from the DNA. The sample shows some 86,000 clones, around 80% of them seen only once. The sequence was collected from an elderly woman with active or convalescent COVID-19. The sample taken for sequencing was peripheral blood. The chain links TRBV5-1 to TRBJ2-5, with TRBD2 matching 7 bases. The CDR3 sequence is CASSSGGFQETQYF. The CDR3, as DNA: TGCGCCAGCAGCTCCGGGGGGTTTCAAGAGACCCAGTACTTC.